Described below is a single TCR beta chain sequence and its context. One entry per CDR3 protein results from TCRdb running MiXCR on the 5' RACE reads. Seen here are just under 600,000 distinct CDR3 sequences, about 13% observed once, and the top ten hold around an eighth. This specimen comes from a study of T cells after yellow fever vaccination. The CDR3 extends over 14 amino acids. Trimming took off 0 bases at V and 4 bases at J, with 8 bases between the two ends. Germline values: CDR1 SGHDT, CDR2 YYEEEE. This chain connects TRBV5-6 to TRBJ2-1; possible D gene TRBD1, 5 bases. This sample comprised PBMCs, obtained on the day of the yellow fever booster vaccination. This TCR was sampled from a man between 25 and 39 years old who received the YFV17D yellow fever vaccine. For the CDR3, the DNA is TGTGCCAGCAGCTTGGACAGGAAATACAATGAGCAGTTCTTC. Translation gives CASSLDRKYNEQFF.